This note documents a single T cell receptor beta chain sequence. Its antigen is unidentified. TCR beta cDNA libraries included unique molecular identifiers. A single record per CDR3 protein comes from TCRdb applying MiXCR to the PCR reads. The repertoire holds approximately 350,000 distinct CDR3 sequences, with around 37% as singletons. Germline V CDR1 and CDR2: SGDLS, YYNGEE. CDR3 length equals 15 residues. V dropped 4 bases and J dropped 4 bases, with 15 bases sitting between them. This specimen comes from a study of post-analysis software for immune sequencing data. As for the study in general: The courses of disease that were included comprised relapsing-remitting, secondary progressive and progressive-relapsing multiple sclerosis. General observations from the study: The study found TRBV5-6, TRBV5-1 and TRBV20-1 among five or six TRBV segments more frequent in patients than controls. Strong co-clustering by F measure was seen for same-batch samples. There was significantly lower normalized Chao1 diversity in multiple sclerosis patients than in controls.

The V gene is TRBV9, the J gene TRBJ2-1; D assignment may be TRBD1 or TRBD2 (5 bases each). This sequence was found in a girl between 10 and 17 years old with multiple sclerosis. The sample was blood. In nucleotides, the CDR3 is TGTGCCAGCAGCCCAGACAGCGGACGGTACAATGAGCAGTTCTTC. It codes for CASSPDSGRYNEQFF.